This TCR beta chain was identified in a study of T-cell reconstitution after alpha-beta-depleted transplantation in children. Preparation of the TCRbeta library was carried out with unique molecular identifiers. TCRdb fed the PCR reads into MiXCR, producing one record per CDR3 protein. The table includes about 400,000 distinct CDR3 sequences, around 15% detected once. The germline V gene encodes CDR1 MGHDK and CDR2 SYGVNS. This CDR3 spans 12 amino acids. Trimming stripped 4 bases from V and 5 bases from J, with 6 bases between. At least ten counts were recorded for this clonotype. Its specificity is not known. Findings and caveats of the study: There were some patients whose high TCRbeta diversity at day 60 came from surviving recipient T cells and thymic progenitors. Alpha-beta T cells about two months after transplant reportedly derived from several hundred expanded graft clones.

The chain recombines TRBV25-1 with TRBJ1-5; D remains unclear. The TCR comes from a boy under two years old who had a stem cell transplant for Wiskott-Aldrich syndrome, so the T cells may come from the graft donor. The specimen was PBMCs, mostly from graft donor cells, collected 360 days after TCRalphabeta/CD19-depleted stem cell transplant. The CDR3 spells CASSGQHQPQHF. The CDR3 coding sequence is TGTGCCAGCAGTGGGCAACATCAGCCCCAGCATTTT.